This passage covers 8 T cell receptor beta chains from one sample sequenced in a study of T cell responses to AZD1222 COVID-19 vaccine (dated by TCRdb to about 2021). Library preparation employed the immunoSEQ multiplex PCR assay. The clones in this table, taken by TCRdb from immuneACCESS, are in-frame only. Not every clone is retained; where verified, under half of the shortfall comes from an unresolved V gene, and the cause of the rest is unknown. The sample's own table lists 150,000 or so clones. The ten largest clones add up to about 2.2% of the sample. Read against the paper, the sample's time point label means: baseline before first vaccination. The sample consisted of peripheral blood. The receptor set was obtained from an adult in good health.

The rearrangement joins TRBV6-1 to TRBJ2-7, with D possibly being TRBD1 or TRBD2 (5 bases each). Germline CDR1 is MNHNS and CDR2 is SASEGT. V was cut by 2 bases and J by 4 bases, with 12 bases left in between. CDR3 length: 14 amino acids. CDR3 sequence reads: CASSEPRGAYEQYF. CDR3 bases: TGTGCCAGCAGTGAACCTCGGGGCGCGTACGAGCAGTACTTC.

The CDR3 is CASSTGYNQPQHF. CDR3 DNA: TGTGCCAGCAGTACAGGGTACAATCAGCCCCAGCATTTT. V is TRBV6-5 and J is TRBJ1-5, with D possibly TRBD1 on 6 matching bases. The V end was cut by 5 bases, the J end by 3 bases, with 8 bases between. The CDR3 length is 13 residues. CDR1 is MNHEY and CDR2 is SVGAGI in the germline V gene.

V usage is TRBV5-1 and J usage is TRBJ2-5; D is ambiguous. The germline gives CDR1 SGHRS, CDR2 YFSETQ. This CDR3 spans 12 amino acids. Trimming cost V 0 bases and J 7 bases, with 7 bases left between them. Here the CDR3 DNA reads TGCGCCAGCAGCTTGGTTCCGGGGACCCAGTACTTC. As protein: CASSLVPGTQYF.

The rearrangement joins TRBV28 to TRBJ1-1; D not resolved. The CDR3 contains 14 residues. Germline V gives CDR1 MDHEN, CDR2 SYDVKM. The V end lost 2 bases, the J end lost 6 bases, and 13 bases lay between the germline ends. The DNA for the CDR3 is TGTGCCAGCAGTTTAACGGGGAGAGTGGCTGAAGCTTTCTTT. Its translation is CASSLTGRVAEAFF.

The chain is built from TRBV30 and TRBJ1-3; 7 bases align to TRBD1. The V segment lost 0 bases and the J segment 3 bases; nucleotides outside the gene matches: 11. This CDR3 has 17 amino acids. Germline assignment: CDR1 GTSNPN and CDR2 SVGIG (reference sequence). The CDR3 sequence: CAWSVKSKGGFGNTIYF. The DNA for the CDR3 is TGTGCCTGGAGTGTAAAAAGTAAAGGGGGCTTTGGAAACACCATATATTTT.

The rearrangement joins TRBV7-2 to TRBJ2-4, with D uncertain. CDR1 and CDR2 from the germline V gene are SGHTA and FQGNSA. The CDR3 spans 15 residues. Trimming left V 4 bases short and J 0 bases short, with 10 bases between. CDR3 nucleotides: TGTGCCAGCAGCTCCCCGAACATAGCCAAAAACATTCAGTACTTC. Amino acids: CASSSPNIAKNIQYF. Full variable domain (remainder filled in from reference TRBV7-2 and TRBJ2-4): GAGVSQSPSNKVTEKGKDVELRCDPISGHTALYWYRQSLGQGLEFLIYFQGNSAPDKSGLPSDRFSAERTGGSVSTLTIQRTQQEDSAVYLCASSSPNIAKNIQYFGAGTRLSVL.

The chain couples TRBV5-5 to TRBJ2-3, with D possibly matching TRBD2 (6 bases). V was cut by 4 bases and J by 2 bases, with 23 bases left in between. The CDR3 totals 18 residues. Germline CDR1 SGHKS, CDR2 YYEKEE (reference sequence). CDR3 nucleotide sequence: TGTGCCAGCAGCCACCCCCTGTCCAGGGACTTGAACACAGATACGCAGTATTTT. The encoded protein is CASSHPLSRDLNTDTQYF. Complete variable domain (other parts from reference TRBV5-5 and TRBJ2-3): DAGVTQSPTHLIKTRGQQVTLRCSPISGHKSVSWYQQVLGQGPQFIFQYYEKEERGRGNFPDRFSARQFPNYSSELNVNALLLGDSALYLCASSHPLSRDLNTDTQYFGPGTRLTVL.

This chain uses TRBV7-8 with TRBJ1-2; 9 nucleotides align to TRBD1. J was trimmed by 8 bases and V by 5 bases; bases with no gene match: 18. This CDR3 region has 17 residues. Germline assignment: CDR1 SGHVS and CDR2 FQNEAQ. The CDR3 loop is CASSLGWDRVSSFGYTF. The CDR3 DNA follows: TGTGCCAGCAGCCTAGGGTGGGACAGGGTCTCGTCATTCGGCTACACCTTC.